A single sample is the source of the 24 T cell receptor beta chains below, sequenced in a study of T-cell reconstitution after alpha-beta-depleted transplantation in children. This sample's TCRbeta library carried unique molecular identifier barcodes. TCRdb fed the PCR reads into MiXCR, producing one record per CDR3 protein. Altogether hundreds of thousands of distinct CDR3 sequences are present, roughly 17% being singletons, with the ten largest covering approximately 1%. The sequences come from PBMCs from the stem cell graft donor, collected from the stem cell graft. The receptors come from a human donor who donated a stem cell graft to a child with acute myeloid leukemia.

This rearrangement joins TRBV20-1 to TRBJ2-2; 8 bases line up with TRBD1. The V gene end was trimmed by 3 bases and the J gene end by 2 bases; junction bases not matched to a gene: 5. CDR3 length: 15 amino acids. Germline V gene lookup returns CDR1 DFQATT and CDR2 SNEGSKA (reference sequence). CDR3 DNA: TGCAGTGCTAGGCGGGACAGGCGAAACACCGGGGAGCTGTTTTTT. Amino acid sequence: CSARRDRRNTGELFF.

Ten or more counts support this clonotype. This chain joins TRBV5-1 and TRBJ2-1, with D uncertain. Germline V gene lookup returns CDR1 SGHRS and CDR2 YFSETQ. Trimming removed 0 bases from V and 5 bases from J, with 18 bases in between. The CDR3 sequence is 17 residues long. Here the CDR3 reads CASSLAAIGFRNNEQFF. CDR3 nucleotide sequence: TGCGCCAGCAGCTTGGCCGCCATAGGGTTCCGTAACAATGAGCAGTTCTTC.

This clonotype was picked up a small number of times. The chain combines TRBV12-3 or TRBV12-4 with TRBJ2-7; D may be TRBD2 (5 bases). CDR3 length: 13 residues. The ends were cut back, 1 base at V and 5 bases at J, with 9 bases in the middle. The CDR3 DNA follows: TGTGCCAGCAGTTTAGGAGGGTGGAACGAGCAGTACGTC. Translating gives CASSLGGWNEQYV.

In its sample, this clonotype was seen many times. The CDR3 DNA is TGTGCCAGCAGTTTTAGCGGGGAGAGCTCCTACAATGAGCAGTTCTTC. Translated, it gives CASSFSGESSYNEQFF. This chain uses TRBV12-3 or TRBV12-4 with TRBJ2-1, with 8 nucleotides matching TRBD2. This CDR3 comprises 16 residues. V was clipped by 3 bases and J by 0 bases; unmatched bases: 4.

J is TRBJ2-3 and V is TRBV5-1; D might be TRBD2 (5 bases). Per the germline V gene, CDR1 is SGHRS and CDR2 is YFSETQ. Trimming took 6 bases from V and 4 from J, leaving 18 bases between them. The CDR3 consists of 15 residues. CDR3 in DNA: TGCGCCAGCACCCGTGGACTCTCCTTCCCAGATACGCAGTATTTT. It is translated as CASTRGLSFPDTQYF.

In the case of this clonotype: A much larger clone sits a single nucleotide away, making a read error possible. V and J are TRBV20-1 and TRBJ1-1; D remains ambiguous. This CDR3 comprises 11 residues. The germline V gene encodes CDR1 DFQATT and CDR2 SNEGSKA (reference sequence). The CDR3 coding sequence is TGCAGTGTCATATGGAAGACTGACGCTTTCTTT. The encoded protein is CSVIWKTDAFF.

This clonotype was picked up many times. The rearrangement uses TRBV20-1 and TRBJ2-5; D is perhaps TRBD1 (5 bases). Trimming shortened V by 5 bases and J by 1 base, and 17 bases separated the two germline ends. The CDR3 has 15 residues. Germline loops: CDR1 DFQATT, CDR2 SNEGSKA (reference sequence). The CDR3 region is CSALQKGPLQETQYF. As DNA, the CDR3 is TGCAGTGCTTTACAGAAGGGGCCACTCCAAGAGACCCAGTACTTC.

This clonotype was detected only a few times. The rearrangement uses TRBV7-2 and TRBJ2-1; a possible D gene is TRBD2 (5 bases). This CDR3 is 17 amino acids long. Germline assignment: CDR1 SGHTA and CDR2 FQGNSA. Trimming took 5 bases from V and 0 from J, leaving 17 bases between them. The CDR3 bases are TGTGCCAGCAGCCTAGGACTTTACTCAAGCTCCTACAATGAGCAGTTCTTC. It yields the protein CASSLGLYSSSYNEQFF.

In this sample, this clonotype turned up many times. The chain couples TRBV24-1 to TRBJ1-2, with no clear D. The CDR3 is 11 residues long. The V gene's germline CDR1 is KGHDR and CDR2 SFDVKD. V was clipped by 6 bases and J by 3 bases, with 4 bases between them. The CDR3 coding sequence is TGTGCCACCAGTACGCACTATGGCTACACCTTC. Its translation is CATSTHYGYTF.

This clonotype was counted at least ten times. The rearrangement links TRBV20-1 to TRBJ2-7; TRBD1 matches 8 bases. The length of the CDR3 is 13 residues. The V gene end was trimmed by 3 bases and the J gene end by 5 bases; junction bases not matched to a gene: 6. The V gene's germline CDR1 is DFQATT and CDR2 SNEGSKA (reference sequence). CDR3 sequence (DNA): TGCAGTGCTAGTCCTTCAGGGGGCGACGAGCAGTACGTC. It yields the protein CSASPSGGDEQYV.

Ten or more counts support this clonotype. The CDR3 nucleotides read TGCAGCGTTGCAAGAGGGGGAGAGACCCAGTACTTC. Translation: CSVARGGETQYF. The rearrangement links TRBV29-1 to TRBJ2-5; TRBD1 might be the D (6 bases). This CDR3 is 12 amino acids long. The V gene's germline CDR1 is SQVTM and CDR2 ANQGSEA. V was cut by 4 bases and J by 4 bases, with 10 bases left in between. The whole variable domain, remainder taken from reference TRBV29-1 and TRBJ2-5, is SAVISQKPSRDICQRGTSLTIQCQVDSQVTMMFWYRQQPGQSLTLIATANQGSEATYESGFVIDKFPISRPNLTFSTLTVSNMSPEDSSIYLCSVARGGETQYFGPGTRLLVL.

In this sample, this clonotype turned up many times. This sequence joins TRBV20-1 and TRBJ2-7; possible D gene TRBD1, 5 bases. Germline assignment: CDR1 DFQATT and CDR2 SNEGSKA (reference sequence). This CDR3 is 17 amino acids long. With 6 bases removed from V and 2 bases from J, the gap between germline ends came to 26 bases. The CDR3 is CSAYLLFDRETPYEQYV. The CDR3 region has the DNA TGCAGTGCCTACTTGCTTTTCGACAGAGAGACCCCCTACGAGCAGTACGTC.

This clonotype was detected many times. The chain uses TRBV7-2 and TRBJ2-2; TRBD1 matches at 8 bases. J gave up 7 bases and V 6 bases, and 13 bases lay outside the gene matches. CDR1 is SGHTA, CDR2 FQGNSA, per germline. CDR3 length equals 16 residues. The CDR3 loop is CASSLNAGGADGELFF. The CDR3 region has the DNA TGTGCCAGCAGTCTTAACGCAGGGGGCGCAGACGGGGAGCTGTTTTTT.

This clonotype was counted at least ten times. This chain connects TRBV12-3 or TRBV12-4 to TRBJ2-1, with D tentatively TRBD2 (6 bases). This CDR3 region has 14 residues. V was shortened by 1 base and J by 5 bases, with 9 bases between the two germline ends. For the CDR3, the DNA is TGTGCCAGCAGTTTAGGGCTAGCGAACAATGAGCAGTTCTTC. Translated: CASSLGLANNEQFF.

V and J are TRBV9 and TRBJ2-7; TRBD1 agrees at 9 bases. With 5 bases clipped from V and 2 bases from J, the junction kept 5 bases outside the gene matches. The CDR3 spans 14 residues. The germline V gene has CDR1 SGDLS and CDR2 YYNGEE. DNA of the CDR3: TGTGCCAGCAGTGTCGGACAGGGGACCTACGAGCAGTACTTC. Translated: CASSVGQGTYEQYF.

This clonotype was detected a few times. CDR3 sequence reads: CSAREFGSTGELFF. The CDR3 bases are TGCAGTGCTAGAGAATTTGGGAGCACCGGGGAGCTGTTTTTT. V usage is TRBV20-1 and J usage is TRBJ2-2, with a possible D match to TRBD2 (5 bases). Per germline, CDR1 DFQATT and CDR2 SNEGSKA (reference sequence). Trimming took 0 bases from V and 4 from J, leaving 9 bases between them. The CDR3 runs to 14 residues.

This clonotype was observed many times. The J gene is TRBJ1-2, the V gene TRBV20-1, with unresolved D. The CDR3 consists of 14 residues. Germline V gene data show CDR1 as DFQATT and CDR2 as SNEGSKA (reference sequence). V was pared by 6 bases and J by 2 bases, with 16 bases between. CDR3 bases: TGCAGTGCCACCTACCCCGGGGTGAACTATGGCTACACCTTC. Amino acid sequence: CSATYPGVNYGYTF.

V and J are TRBV4-1 and TRBJ1-2; D ambiguous. The CDR3 contains 11 residues. Trimming removed 0 bases at V and 7 bases at J, with 3 bases between. The V gene's germline CDR1 is MGHRA and CDR2 YSYEKL. CDR3 in DNA: TGCGCCAGCAGCCAAGATTCTGGCTACACCTTC. Its translation: CASSQDSGYTF.

Only a few counts were recorded for this clonotype. The chain couples TRBV9 to TRBJ2-1, with D perhaps matching TRBD2 (6 bases). The CDR3 length is 14 residues. Germline CDR1 SGDLS, CDR2 YYNGEE. V was pared by 0 bases and J by 7 bases, with 11 bases between. The CDR3 spells CASSVGGVGNEQFF. In DNA form, the CDR3 reads TGTGCCAGCAGCGTAGGGGGGGTAGGGAATGAGCAGTTCTTC.

The gene calls are TRBV6-2 or TRBV6-3 and TRBJ2-7, with D unclear. The CDR3 has 12 amino acids. CDR1 MNHEY and CDR2 SVGEGT come from the germline V gene. The V end was cut by 3 bases, the J end by 2 bases, with 5 bases between. DNA of the CDR3: TGTGCCAGCAGTTATCTTCCCTACGAGCAGTACTTC. This gives the protein CASSYLPYEQYF.

The chain recombines TRBV5-1 with TRBJ1-2; D is uncertain. V was clipped by 4 bases and J by 0 bases, with 7 bases between them. The CDR3 consists of 13 residues. Germline assignment: CDR1 SGHRS and CDR2 YFSETQ. The CDR3 loop reads CASSRDTNYGYTF. As DNA, the CDR3 is TGCGCCAGCAGCCGTGACACTAACTATGGCTACACCTTC.

This chain uses TRBV5-1 with TRBJ2-4; D possibly corresponds to TRBD2 (6 bases). CDR3 length: 16 residues. CDR1 is SGHRS and CDR2 is YFSETQ in the germline V gene. V lost 0 bases and J lost 6, with 16 bases in between. The CDR3 protein is CASSLVQTKGGNIQYF. The CDR3 coding sequence is TGCGCCAGCAGCTTGGTTCAGACAAAGGGAGGAAACATTCAGTACTTC.

This clonotype was seen many times. The chain recombines TRBV15 with TRBJ1-1; the D is unclear. The CDR3 consists of 14 residues. The germline V gene has CDR1 LNHNV and CDR2 YYDKDF (reference sequence). V gave up 2 bases and J gave up 1 base, with 8 bases separating them. The CDR3 region is CATSRRRANTEAFF. CDR3 nucleotides: TGTGCCACCAGCAGAAGGCGGGCGAACACTGAAGCTTTCTTT.

This clonotype was seen only a few times. This chain joins TRBV11-2 and TRBJ2-3, with D perhaps TRBD1 (6 bases). This CDR3 region has 13 residues. Trimming took off 1 base at V and 6 bases at J, with 8 bases between the two ends. Germline lookup yields CDR1 SGHAT and CDR2 FQNNGV. The CDR3 region is CASSLGTEDTQYF. In DNA form, the CDR3 reads TGTGCCAGCAGCTTAGGGACAGAGGATACGCAGTATTTT.